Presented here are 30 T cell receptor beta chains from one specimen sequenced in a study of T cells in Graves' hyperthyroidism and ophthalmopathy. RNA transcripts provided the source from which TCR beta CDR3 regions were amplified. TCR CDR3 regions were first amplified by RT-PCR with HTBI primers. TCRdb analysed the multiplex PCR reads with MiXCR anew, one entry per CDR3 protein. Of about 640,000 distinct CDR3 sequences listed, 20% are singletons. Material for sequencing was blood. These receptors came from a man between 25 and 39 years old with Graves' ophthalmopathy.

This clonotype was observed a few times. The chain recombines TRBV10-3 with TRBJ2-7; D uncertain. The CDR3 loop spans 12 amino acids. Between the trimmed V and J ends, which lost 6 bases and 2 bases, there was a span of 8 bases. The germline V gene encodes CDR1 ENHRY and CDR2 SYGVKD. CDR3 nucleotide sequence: TGTGCCATCAGGGGCAGCACCTACGAGCAGTACTTC. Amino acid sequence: CAIRGSTYEQYF.

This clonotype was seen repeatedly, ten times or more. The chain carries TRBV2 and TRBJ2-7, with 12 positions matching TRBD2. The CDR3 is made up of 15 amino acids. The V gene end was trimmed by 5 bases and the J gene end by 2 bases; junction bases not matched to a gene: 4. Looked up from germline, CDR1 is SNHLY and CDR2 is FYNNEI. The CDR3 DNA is TGTGCCAGCAGTCCACGGACTAGCGGGACCTACGAGCAGTACTTC. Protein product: CASSPRTSGTYEQYF.

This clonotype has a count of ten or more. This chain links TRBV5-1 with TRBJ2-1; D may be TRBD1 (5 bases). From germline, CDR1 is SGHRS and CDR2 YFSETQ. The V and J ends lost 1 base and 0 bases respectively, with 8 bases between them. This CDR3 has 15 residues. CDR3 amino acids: CASSLRGISYNEQFF. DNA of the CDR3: TGCGCCAGCAGCTTGAGGGGAATCTCCTACAATGAGCAGTTCTTC.

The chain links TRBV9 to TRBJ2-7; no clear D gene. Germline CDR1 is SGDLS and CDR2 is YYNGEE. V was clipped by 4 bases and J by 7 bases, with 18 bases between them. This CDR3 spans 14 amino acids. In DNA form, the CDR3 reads TGTGCCAGCAGCTTTGGACCAGGACCGGAAGAGCAGTACTTC. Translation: CASSFGPGPEEQYF.

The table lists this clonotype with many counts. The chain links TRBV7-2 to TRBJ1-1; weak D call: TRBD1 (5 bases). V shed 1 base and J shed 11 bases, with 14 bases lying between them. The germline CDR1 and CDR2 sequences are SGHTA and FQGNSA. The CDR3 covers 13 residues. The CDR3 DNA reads TGTGCCAGCAGCTTAGTCAGGGAAGCAACGGCTTTCTTT. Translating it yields CASSLVREATAFF.

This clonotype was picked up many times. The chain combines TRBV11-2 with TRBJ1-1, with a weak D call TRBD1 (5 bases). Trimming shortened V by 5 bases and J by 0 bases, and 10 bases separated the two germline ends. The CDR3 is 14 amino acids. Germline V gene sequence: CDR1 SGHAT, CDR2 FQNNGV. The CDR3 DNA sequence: TGTGCCAGCAGCAATGGGGCGATGAACACTGAAGCTTTCTTT. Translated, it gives CASSNGAMNTEAFF.

The CDR3 here is CSAFLALLPTDTQYF. The CDR3 nucleotides read TGCAGTGCCTTCCTTGCCCTTCTCCCAACAGATACGCAGTATTTT. The chain uses TRBV20-1 and TRBJ2-3; D remains unclear. The CDR3 is made up of 15 amino acids. Trimming shortened V by 6 bases and J by 3 bases, and 19 bases separated the two germline ends. The germline CDR1 and CDR2 sequences are DFQATT and SNEGSKA (reference sequence).

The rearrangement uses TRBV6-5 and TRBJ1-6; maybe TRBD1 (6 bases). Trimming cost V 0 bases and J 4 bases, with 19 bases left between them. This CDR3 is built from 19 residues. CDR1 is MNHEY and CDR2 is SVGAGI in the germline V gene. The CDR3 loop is CASSYSGHLIEGYNSPLHF. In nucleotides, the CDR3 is TGTGCCAGCAGTTACTCGGGACACCTTATTGAGGGGTATAATTCACCCCTCCACTTT.

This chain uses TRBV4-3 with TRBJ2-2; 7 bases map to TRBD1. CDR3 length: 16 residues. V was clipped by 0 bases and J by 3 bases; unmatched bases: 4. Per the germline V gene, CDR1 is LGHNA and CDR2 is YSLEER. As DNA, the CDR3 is TGCGCCAGCAGCCAAGATGGAACAGGGGACACCGGGGAGCTGTTTTTT. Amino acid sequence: CASSQDGTGDTGELFF.

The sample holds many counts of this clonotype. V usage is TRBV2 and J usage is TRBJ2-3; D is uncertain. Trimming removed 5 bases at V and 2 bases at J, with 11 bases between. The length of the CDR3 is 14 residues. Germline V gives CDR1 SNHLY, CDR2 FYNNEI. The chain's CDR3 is CASSPTSHTDTQYF. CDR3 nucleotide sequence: TGTGCCAGCAGTCCCACGTCCCACACAGATACGCAGTATTTT. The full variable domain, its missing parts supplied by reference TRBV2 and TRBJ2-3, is EPEVTQTPSHQVTQMGQEVILRCVPISNHLYFYWYRQILGQKVEFLVSFYNNEISEKSEIFDDQFSVERPDGSNFTLKIRSTKLEDSAMYFCASSPTSHTDTQYFGPGTRLTVL.

The CDR3 DNA sequence: TGTGCCTGGAGTGTCCCGGAATACACCGGGGAGCTGTTTTTT. Protein sequence: CAWSVPEYTGELFF. This chain links TRBV30 with TRBJ2-2; D is uncertain. The CDR3 runs 14 residues. Germline loops: CDR1 GTSNPN, CDR2 SVGIG (reference sequence). V lost 0 bases, J lost 3 bases, and 8 bases lay in between. The complete variable domain, with remaining parts taken from reference TRBV30 and TRBJ2-2, reads SQTIHQWPATLVQPVGSPLSLECTVEGTSNPNLYWYRQAAGRGLQLLFYSVGIGQISSEVPQNLSASRPQDRQFILSSKKLLLSDSGFYLCAWSVPEYTGELFFGEGSRLTVL.

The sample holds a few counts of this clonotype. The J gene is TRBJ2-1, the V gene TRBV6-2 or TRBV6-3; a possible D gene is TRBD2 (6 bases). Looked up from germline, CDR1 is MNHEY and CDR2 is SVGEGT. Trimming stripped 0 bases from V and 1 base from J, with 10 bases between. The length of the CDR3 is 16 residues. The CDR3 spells CASSYSRERSYNEQFF. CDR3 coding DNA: TGTGCCAGCAGTTACTCCCGGGAGCGATCCTACAATGAGCAGTTCTTC.

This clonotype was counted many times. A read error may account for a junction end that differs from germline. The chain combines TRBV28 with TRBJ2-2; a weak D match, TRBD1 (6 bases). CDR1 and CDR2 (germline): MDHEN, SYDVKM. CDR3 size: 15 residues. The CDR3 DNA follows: TGTGCCAGCAGCCCCGAGGGGGTCGCTACCGAGGAGCTGTTTTTT. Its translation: CASSPEGVATEELFF.

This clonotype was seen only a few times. CDR3 loop: CSARDLQREPQETQYF. The CDR3 DNA reads TGCAGTGCTAGAGATCTTCAAAGGGAACCTCAAGAGACCCAGTACTTC. This chain connects TRBV20-1 to TRBJ2-5; D not resolved. The V end lost 0 bases, the J end lost 2 bases, and 16 bases lay between the germline ends. CDR1 is DFQATT and CDR2 is SNEGSKA in the germline V gene (reference sequence). CDR3 length: 16 amino acids.

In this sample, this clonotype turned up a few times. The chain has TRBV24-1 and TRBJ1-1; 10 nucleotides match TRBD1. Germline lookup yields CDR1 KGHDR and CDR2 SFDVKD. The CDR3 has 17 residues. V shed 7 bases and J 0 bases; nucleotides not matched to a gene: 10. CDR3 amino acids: CATRPGQGSRVNTEAFF. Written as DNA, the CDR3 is TGTGCCACCAGACCGGGACAGGGGTCCCGGGTGAACACTGAAGCTTTCTTT.

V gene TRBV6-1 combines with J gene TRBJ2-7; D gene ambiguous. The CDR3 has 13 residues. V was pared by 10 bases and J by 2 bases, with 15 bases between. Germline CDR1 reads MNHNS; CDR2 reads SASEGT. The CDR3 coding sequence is TGTGCCACTACCGGTGACACACCCTACGAGCAGTACTTC. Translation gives CATTGDTPYEQYF.

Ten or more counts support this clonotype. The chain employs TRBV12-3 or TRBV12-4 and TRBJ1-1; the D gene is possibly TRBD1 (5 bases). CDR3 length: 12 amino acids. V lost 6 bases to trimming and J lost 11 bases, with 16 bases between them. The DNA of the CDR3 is TGTGCCAGCAGCCAGACAGCCCTCGAGGCTTTCTTT. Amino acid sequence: CASSQTALEAFF.

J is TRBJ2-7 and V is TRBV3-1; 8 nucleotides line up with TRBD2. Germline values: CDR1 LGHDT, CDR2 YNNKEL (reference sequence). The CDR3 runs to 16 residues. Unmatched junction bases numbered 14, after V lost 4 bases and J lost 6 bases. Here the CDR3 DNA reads TGTGCCAGCAGCCGAACTGGGGGACTAGTGGGAGGCGAGCAGTACTTC. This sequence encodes CASSRTGGLVGGEQYF.

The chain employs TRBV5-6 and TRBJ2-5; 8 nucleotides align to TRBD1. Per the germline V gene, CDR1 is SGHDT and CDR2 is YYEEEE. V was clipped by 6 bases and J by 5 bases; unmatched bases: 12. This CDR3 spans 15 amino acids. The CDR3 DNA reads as TGTGCCAGCAACCCCGGGACAGGCGCGTGGGAGACCCAGTACTTC. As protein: CASNPGTGAWETQYF.

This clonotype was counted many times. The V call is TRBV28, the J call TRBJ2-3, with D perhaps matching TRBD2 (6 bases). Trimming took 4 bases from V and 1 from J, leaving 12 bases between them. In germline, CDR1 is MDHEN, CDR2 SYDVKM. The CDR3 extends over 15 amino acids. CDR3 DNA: TGTGCCAGCAGTTCCTCCGGGACTGGCACAGATACGCAGTATTTT. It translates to CASSSSGTGTDTQYF.

For the CDR3, the DNA is TGTGCCAGCAGCCAAGGCCGAGTTCGTGAAGACAATGAGCAGTTCTTC. It translates to CASSQGRVREDNEQFF. The gene calls are TRBV7-3 and TRBJ2-1; unclear D gene. Trimming removed 5 bases at V and 5 bases at J, with 19 bases between. CDR3 length: 16 amino acids. Germline values: CDR1 SGHTA, CDR2 FQGTGA.

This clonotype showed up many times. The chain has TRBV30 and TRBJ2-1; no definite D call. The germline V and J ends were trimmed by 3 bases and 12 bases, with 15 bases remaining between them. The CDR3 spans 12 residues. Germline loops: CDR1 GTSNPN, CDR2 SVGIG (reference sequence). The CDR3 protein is CAWRPDGGGQFF. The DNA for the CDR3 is TGTGCCTGGAGGCCAGATGGCGGCGGGCAGTTCTTC.

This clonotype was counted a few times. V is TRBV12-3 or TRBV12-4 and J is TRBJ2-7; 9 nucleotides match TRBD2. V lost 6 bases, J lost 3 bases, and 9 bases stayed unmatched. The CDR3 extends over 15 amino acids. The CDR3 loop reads CASRSSGRGVYEQYF. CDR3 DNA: TGTGCCAGCAGGAGTAGCGGGAGAGGGGTCTACGAGCAGTACTTC.

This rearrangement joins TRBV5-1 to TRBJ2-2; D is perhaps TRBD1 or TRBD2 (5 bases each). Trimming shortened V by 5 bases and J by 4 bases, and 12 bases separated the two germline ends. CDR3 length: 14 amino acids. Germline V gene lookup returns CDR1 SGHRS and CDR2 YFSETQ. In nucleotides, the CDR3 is TGCGCCAGCAGTTATAGGGGAGTCACCGGGGAGCTGTTTTTT. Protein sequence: CASSYRGVTGELFF.

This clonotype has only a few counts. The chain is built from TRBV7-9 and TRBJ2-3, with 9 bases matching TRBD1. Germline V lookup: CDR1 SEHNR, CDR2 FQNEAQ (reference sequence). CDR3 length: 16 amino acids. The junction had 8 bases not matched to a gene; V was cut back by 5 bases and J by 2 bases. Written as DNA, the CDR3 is TGTGCCAGCAGCCCCGCGGACAGGGGACTCACAGATACGCAGTATTTT. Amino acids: CASSPADRGLTDTQYF.

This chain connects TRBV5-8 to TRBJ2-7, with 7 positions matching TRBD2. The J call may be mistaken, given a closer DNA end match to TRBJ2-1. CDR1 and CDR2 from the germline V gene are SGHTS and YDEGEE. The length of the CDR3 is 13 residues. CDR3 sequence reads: CASSLAGDYEQFF. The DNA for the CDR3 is TGTGCCAGCAGCTTGGCGGGGGACTACGAGCAGTTCTTC.

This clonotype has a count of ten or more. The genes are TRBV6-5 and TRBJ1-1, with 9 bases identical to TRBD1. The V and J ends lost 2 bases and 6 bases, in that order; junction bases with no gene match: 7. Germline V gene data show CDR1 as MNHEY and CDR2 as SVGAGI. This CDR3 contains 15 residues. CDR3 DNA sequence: TGTGCCAGCAGTTACACGGGGACAGGGTCCGCTGAAGCTTTCTTT. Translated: CASSYTGTGSAEAFF.

The CDR3 sequence: CASSAEGRANSPLHF. Written as DNA, the CDR3 is TGTGCCAGCAGCGCTGAGGGGAGGGCTAATTCACCCCTCCACTTT. The gene calls are TRBV9 and TRBJ1-6; possibly TRBD1 for D (5 bases). This CDR3 region has 15 residues. The V end lost 3 bases, the J end lost 6 bases, and 13 bases lay between the germline ends. Germline V lookup: CDR1 SGDLS, CDR2 YYNGEE.

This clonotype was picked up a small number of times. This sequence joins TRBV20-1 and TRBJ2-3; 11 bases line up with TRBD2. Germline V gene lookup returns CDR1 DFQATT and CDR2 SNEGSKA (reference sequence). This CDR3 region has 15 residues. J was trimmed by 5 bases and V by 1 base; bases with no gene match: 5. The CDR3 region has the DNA TGCAGTGCTAGAGGCCTAGCGGGAGGTGTAGATACGCAGTATTTT. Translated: CSARGLAGGVDTQYF.

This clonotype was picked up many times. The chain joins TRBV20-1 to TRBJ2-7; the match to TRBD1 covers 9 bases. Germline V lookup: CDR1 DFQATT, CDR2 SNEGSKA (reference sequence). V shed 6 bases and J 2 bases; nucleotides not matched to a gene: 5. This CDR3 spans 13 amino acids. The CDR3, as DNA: TGCAGTGCAGGGACAGGGTATACCTACGAGCAGTACTTC. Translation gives CSAGTGYTYEQYF.